The entry that follows covers one TCR beta chain sequence. Its antigen is not identified. The sample comes from a study of T cells in Graves' hyperthyroidism and ophthalmopathy. Study-wide results and caveats: Ophthalmopathy and stable hyperthyroidism were separated by a 13 V-J model. Most expanded thyroid clonotypes above 0.001 also appeared in blood.

V was trimmed by 2 bases and J by 6 bases, leaving 7 bases between them. The CDR3 totals 12 residues. Germline-derived CDR1 and CDR2 are SGHVS and FQNEAQ. Patients were excluded because of uncontrolled infection, other autoimmune disease, pregnancy or lactation. Amplification of TCR beta CDR3 regions was performed using RNA transcripts as template. The primer set for the first-round RT-PCR of the TCR CDR3 was HTBI. TCRdb re-called the multiplex PCR reads with MiXCR, one entry per CDR3 protein. The table records about 680,000 distinct CDR3 sequences, 35% of them present only once. Sequencing was performed on blood. V gene TRBV7-8 combines with J gene TRBJ1-1; D gene uncertain. The receptor comes from a woman in her forties with Graves' hyperthyroidism. The CDR3 here is CASSLRMAEAFF. For the CDR3, the DNA is TGTGCCAGCAGCTTAAGGATGGCTGAAGCTTTCTTT.